A single sample gave rise to the 13 T cell receptor beta chains below, sequenced in a study of shared clonotypes between healthy human individuals (TCRdb year 2020). Receptor amplification or capture employed the immunoSEQ multiplex PCR assay. The immuneACCESS repertoire file appears here via TCRdb, limited to in-frame rearrangements. These files lack a portion of the clones; in checked studies, under half of the deficit traces to unresolved V genes, and the cause of the others is not known. The sample table lists roughly 850,000 clones, approximately 97% of them with a count of one. The ten largest clones capture less than 0.25% of the sample. For the CD8 naive samples, CD45RO-negative cells were positively selected for CCR7, yielding a CD45RA+CCR7+ population from which TemRA cells were excluded. Sequenced material: naive CD8+ T cells sorted from blood. What the cell subset or site label conveys for this sample: CD45RA+CCR7+. Receptor source: a man in his thirties or forties in good health.

The V gene is TRBV13, the J gene TRBJ2-3; 7 bases align to TRBD2. Germline assignment: CDR1 PRHDT and CDR2 FYEKMQ (reference sequence). The CDR3 spans 14 residues. Trimming removed 7 bases from V and 3 bases from J; junction bases left unmatched: 7. CDR3 region: CASTGGSGTDTQYF. The CDR3 nucleotides are TGTGCCAGCACTGGCGGGAGTGGGACAGATACGCAGTATTTT.

The chain employs TRBV7-9 and TRBJ2-2; 10 nucleotides line up with TRBD1. With 2 bases clipped from V and 6 bases from J, the junction kept 12 bases outside the gene matches. The CDR3 covers 18 residues. Looked up from germline, CDR1 is SEHNR and CDR2 is FQNEAQ (reference sequence). The CDR3 loop is CASSLMGQGLEGAGELFF. The CDR3 DNA reads as TGTGCCAGCAGCTTAATGGGACAGGGGTTGGAAGGCGCCGGGGAGCTGTTTTTT.

CDR3 sequence reads: CATSPHPGGPNEKLFF. Written as DNA, the CDR3 is TGTGCCACCAGCCCTCACCCCGGGGGACCTAATGAAAAACTGTTTTTT. The chain links TRBV15 to TRBJ1-4; D is perhaps TRBD1 (5 bases). The length of the CDR3 is 16 residues. The germline V gene has CDR1 LNHNV and CDR2 YYDKDF (reference sequence). V was trimmed by 5 bases and J by 3 bases, leaving 16 bases between them.

The chain couples TRBV6-5 to TRBJ2-1; D is perhaps TRBD1 (5 bases). V lost 0 bases to trimming and J lost 9 bases, with 9 bases between them. The CDR3 has 13 residues. Germline V gene data show CDR1 as MNHEY and CDR2 as SVGAGI. CDR3 DNA sequence: TGTGCCAGCAGTTACTCGGACAACGGTGAGCAGTTCTTC. Protein sequence: CASSYSDNGEQFF.

This clone was seen just once. This chain connects TRBV9 to TRBJ2-2; the D is unclear. The CDR3 spans 13 residues. Trimming pared 7 bases from V and 5 bases from J, leaving 12 bases between. Germline V CDR1 and CDR2: SGDLS, YYNGEE. Here the CDR3 DNA reads TGTGCCAGCCACGACCTGGGGACCGGGGAGCTGTTTTTT. This encodes CASHDLGTGELFF.

V usage is TRBV7-9 and J usage is TRBJ2-2; a weak D match, TRBD2 (5 bases). Germline CDR1 SEHNR, CDR2 FQNEAQ (reference sequence). Deletions cut 5 bases from V and 0 bases from J, with 10 bases between. The CDR3 extends over 15 amino acids. CDR3 protein: CASSRQEANTGELFF. The CDR3 DNA reads TGTGCCAGCAGCCGCCAGGAGGCGAACACCGGGGAGCTGTTTTTT.

The chain carries TRBV7-6 and TRBJ2-1; the match to TRBD1 covers 7 bases. CDR3 length: 18 amino acids. Germline V gene sequence: CDR1 SGHVS, CDR2 FNYEAQ. V shed 2 bases, J shed 4 bases, and the junction held 14 bases outside the gene matches. The CDR3 spells CASSLSVGTANLYNEQFF. CDR3 in DNA: TGTGCCAGCAGCTTATCCGTCGGGACAGCCAACCTATACAATGAGCAGTTCTTC.

The chain employs TRBV4-1 and TRBJ2-1; TRBD2 is a possible D gene (5 bases). Trimming shortened V by 5 bases and J by 0 bases, and 8 bases separated the two germline ends. From germline, CDR1 is MGHRA and CDR2 YSYEKL. The CDR3 is 14 residues long. Written as DNA, the CDR3 is TGCGCCAGCAGCGGCACTAGCTCCTACAATGAGCAGTTCTTC. This encodes CASSGTSSYNEQFF.

This chain joins TRBV5-1 and TRBJ2-1; no reliable D call. This CDR3 is built from 15 residues. Trimming stripped 4 bases from V and 0 bases from J, with 11 bases between. The germline CDR1 and CDR2 sequences are SGHRS and YFSETQ. CDR3 in DNA: TGCGCCAGCAGCAACACTATAGACTCCTACAATGAGCAGTTCTTC. Translating it yields CASSNTIDSYNEQFF.

The J gene is TRBJ2-1, the V gene TRBV29-1, with TRBD1 matching 7 bases. After removal of 6 bases from V and 3 bases from J, the junction contained 5 bases not matched to a gene. Germline V CDR1 and CDR2: SQVTM, ANQGSEA. The CDR3 sequence is 13 residues long. Here the CDR3 reads CSVGDSNYNEQFF. The CDR3 DNA is TGCAGCGTCGGGGACAGCAACTACAATGAGCAGTTCTTC.

The genes are TRBV9 and TRBJ1-1, with TRBD1 as a possible D gene (6 bases). The CDR3 extends over 14 amino acids. From germline, CDR1 is SGDLS and CDR2 YYNGEE. V was shortened by 3 bases and J by 4 bases, with 13 bases between the two germline ends. The CDR3 sequence is CASSASNRATEAFF. DNA of the CDR3: TGTGCCAGCAGCGCCTCCAACAGGGCCACTGAAGCTTTCTTT.

The rearrangement joins TRBV15 to TRBJ2-4, with unresolved D. The germline V gene encodes CDR1 LNHNV and CDR2 YYDKDF (reference sequence). This CDR3 is built from 13 residues. V was shortened by 3 bases and J by 2 bases, with 5 bases between the two germline ends. The CDR3 protein is CATSSESKNIQYF. CDR3 sequence (DNA): TGTGCCACCAGCAGTGAGTCCAAAAACATTCAGTACTTC.

V usage is TRBV30 and J usage is TRBJ2-5, with D uncertain. The CDR3 contains 14 residues. Germline CDR1 is GTSNPN and CDR2 is SVGIG (reference sequence). V was clipped by 2 bases and J by 4 bases, with 14 bases between them. CDR3 loop: CAWSPPDRAETQYF. The CDR3 nucleotides are TGTGCCTGGAGTCCACCGGATAGGGCAGAGACCCAGTACTTC.